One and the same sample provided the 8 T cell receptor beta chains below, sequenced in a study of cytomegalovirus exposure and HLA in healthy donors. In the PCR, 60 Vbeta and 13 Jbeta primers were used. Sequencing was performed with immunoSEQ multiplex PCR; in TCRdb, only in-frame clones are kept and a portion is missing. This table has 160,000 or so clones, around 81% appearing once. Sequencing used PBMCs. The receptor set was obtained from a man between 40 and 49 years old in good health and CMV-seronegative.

The CDR3 region has the DNA TGTGCCAGCTCACCAGGAACAGCCCTGTACACTGAAGCTTTCTTT. It yields the protein CASSPGTALYTEAFF. V usage is TRBV18 and J usage is TRBJ1-1, with D hard to call. Trimming pared 2 bases from V and 3 bases from J, leaving 13 bases between. The CDR3 sequence is 15 residues long. The germline CDR1 and CDR2 sequences are KGHSH and LQKENI.

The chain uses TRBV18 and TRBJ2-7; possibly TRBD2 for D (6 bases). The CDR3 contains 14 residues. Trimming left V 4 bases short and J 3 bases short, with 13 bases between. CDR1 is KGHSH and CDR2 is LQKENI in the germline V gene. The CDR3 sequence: CASSRETGVYEQYF. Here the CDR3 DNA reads TGTGCCAGCTCACGCGAAACGGGGGTCTACGAGCAGTACTTC.

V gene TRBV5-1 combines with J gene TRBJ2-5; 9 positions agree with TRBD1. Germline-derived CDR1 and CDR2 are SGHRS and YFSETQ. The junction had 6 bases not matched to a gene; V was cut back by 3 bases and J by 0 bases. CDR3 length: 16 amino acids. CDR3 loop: CASSYGQGRDQETQYF. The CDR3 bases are TGCGCCAGCAGCTACGGACAGGGGAGGGACCAAGAGACCCAGTACTTC.

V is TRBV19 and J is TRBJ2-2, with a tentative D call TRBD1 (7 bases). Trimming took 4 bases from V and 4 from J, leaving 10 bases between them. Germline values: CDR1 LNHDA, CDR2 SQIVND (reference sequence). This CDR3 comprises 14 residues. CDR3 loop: CASSSQGGTGELFF. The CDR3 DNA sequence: TGTGCCAGTAGTAGTCAGGGGGGCACCGGGGAGCTGTTTTTT.

DNA for the CDR3: TGCGCCAGCAGCCCACGGGGGGGGGAGACCCAGTACTTC. Amino acids: CASSPRGGETQYF. This chain connects TRBV4-3 to TRBJ2-5, with TRBD2 matching 8 bases. The CDR3 is 13 amino acids. Germline V lookup: CDR1 LGHNA, CDR2 YSLEER. V dropped 4 bases and J dropped 5; count of bases not matched to a gene: 3.

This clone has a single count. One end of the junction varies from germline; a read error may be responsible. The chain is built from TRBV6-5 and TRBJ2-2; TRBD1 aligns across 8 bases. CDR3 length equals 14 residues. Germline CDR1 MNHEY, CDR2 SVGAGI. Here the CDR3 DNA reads TGTGCCAGCAGTTGGGGACAGGCGGTCGGGGGGCTGTTTTTT. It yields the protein CASSWGQAVGGLFF.

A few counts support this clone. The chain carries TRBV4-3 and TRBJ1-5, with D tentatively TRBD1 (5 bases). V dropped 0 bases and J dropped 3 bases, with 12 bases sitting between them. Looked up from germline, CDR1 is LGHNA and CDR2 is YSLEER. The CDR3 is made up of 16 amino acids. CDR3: CASSQDLRQFNQPQHF. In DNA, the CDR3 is TGCGCCAGCAGCCAAGATCTAAGACAGTTCAATCAGCCCCAGCATTTT.

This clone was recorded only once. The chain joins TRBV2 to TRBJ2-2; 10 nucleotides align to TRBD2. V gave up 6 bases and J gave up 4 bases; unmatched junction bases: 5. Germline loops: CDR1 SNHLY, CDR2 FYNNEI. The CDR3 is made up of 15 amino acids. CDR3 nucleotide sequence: TGTGCCAGCAGGGAGCGGGGGGGCCGCACCGGGGAGCTGTTTTTT. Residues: CASRERGGRTGELFF. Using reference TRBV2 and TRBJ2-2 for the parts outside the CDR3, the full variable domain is EPEVTQTPSHQVTQMGQEVILRCVPISNHLYFYWYRQILGQKVEFLVSFYNNEISEKSEIFDDQFSVERPDGSNFTLKIRSTKLEDSAMYFCASRERGGRTGELFFGEGSRLTVL.